Detailed here is one TCR beta chain. Its target is unknown. This sample was taken from a study of identifying expanded T cells in peripheral blood. Study conclusions and caveats: Roughly 2-week clone count variance significantly increased as total template count grew.

Clones were read by immunoSEQ multiplex PCR, and TCRdb kept only the in-frame ones, dropping some. Altogether about 85,000 clones are present, about 91% being singletons, with the ten largest covering 2.5% to 3%. Healthy donors had no documented immune events, such as infections, while sampled. This TCR derives from a person aged 18 to 70 in good health. The sample was blood.

The DNA of the CDR3 is TGTGCCAGCAGCGTAGACTCCGGACAGAACTATGGCTACACCTTC. Translating it yields CASSVDSGQNYGYTF. The rearrangement joins TRBV9 to TRBJ1-2; possibly TRBD1 for D (6 bases). Germline V gene lookup returns CDR1 SGDLS and CDR2 YYNGEE. V was clipped by 0 bases and J by 2 bases, with 11 bases between them. The CDR3 covers 15 residues.